Only a few counts were recorded for the clone carrying this TCR beta chain. The entry originates in a study of human T cells and chemical hapten exposure. Background on the study: Patch tests delivered 0.01% DPC to the upper back and were evaluated at 6 days.

Documented time point: pre-sensitization, week 0. Treatment noted: therapeutic diphenylcyclopropenone sensitization with weekly scalp DPC. J lost 2 bases, V lost 4 bases, and 2 bases had no gene match. CDR3 length: 14 residues. Looked up from germline, CDR1 is SGHTA and CDR2 is FQGNSA. TCRdb re-called the RACE reads through MiXCR, storing one row per CDR3 protein. The sample contains about 120,000 distinct CDR3 sequences, about 13% of which appear only once. The sequences come from whole blood, collected in connection with sensitization to the hapten diphenylcyclopropenone (DPC). The V gene is TRBV7-2, the J gene TRBJ2-7, with TRBD2 matching 10 bases. This clonotype was sampled from a woman aged 18-29 years with alopecia areata. Some clones in this sample may be carry-over from other donors' samples. The CDR3 loop reads CASSSGLATYEQYF. CDR3 nucleotide sequence: TGTGCCAGCAGCTCGGGACTAGCGACCTACGAGCAGTACTTC.